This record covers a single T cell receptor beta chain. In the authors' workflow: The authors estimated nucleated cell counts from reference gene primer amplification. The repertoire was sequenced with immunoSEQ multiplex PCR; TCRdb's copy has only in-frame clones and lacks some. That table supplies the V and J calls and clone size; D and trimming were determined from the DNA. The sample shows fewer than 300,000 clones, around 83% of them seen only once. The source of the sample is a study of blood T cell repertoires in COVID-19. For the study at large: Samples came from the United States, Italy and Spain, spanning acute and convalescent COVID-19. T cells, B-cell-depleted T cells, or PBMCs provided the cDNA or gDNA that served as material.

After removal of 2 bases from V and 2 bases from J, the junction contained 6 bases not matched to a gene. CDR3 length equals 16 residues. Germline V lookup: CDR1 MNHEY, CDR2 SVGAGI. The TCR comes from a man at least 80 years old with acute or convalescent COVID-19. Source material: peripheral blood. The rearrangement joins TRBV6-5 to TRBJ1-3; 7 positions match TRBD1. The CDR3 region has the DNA TGTGCCAGCAGTTACAGCGGTCAGGGGGCTGGAAACACCATATATTTT. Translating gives CASSYSGQGAGNTIYF.